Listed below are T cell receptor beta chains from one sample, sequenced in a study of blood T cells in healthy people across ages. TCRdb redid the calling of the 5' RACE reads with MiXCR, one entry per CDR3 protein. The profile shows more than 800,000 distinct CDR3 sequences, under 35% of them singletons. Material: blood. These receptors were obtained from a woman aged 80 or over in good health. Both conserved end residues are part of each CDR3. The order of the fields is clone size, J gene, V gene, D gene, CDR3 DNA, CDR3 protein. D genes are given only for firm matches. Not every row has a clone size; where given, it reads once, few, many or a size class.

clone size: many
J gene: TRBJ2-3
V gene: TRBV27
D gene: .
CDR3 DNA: TGTGCCAGCAGTTTAATAAAAGGGGCAGGGGTTGGGGATACGCAGTATTTT
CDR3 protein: CASSLIKGAGVGDTQYF

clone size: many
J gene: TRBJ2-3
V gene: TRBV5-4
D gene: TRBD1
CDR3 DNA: TGTGCCAGCAGCTCACAGGGGATGGTAGATACGCAGTATTTT
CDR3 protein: CASSSQGMVDTQYF

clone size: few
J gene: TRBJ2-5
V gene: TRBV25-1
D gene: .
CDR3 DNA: TGTGCCAGCGGAAACCCTGGGGCCGAGACCCAGTACTTC
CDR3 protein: CASGNPGAETQYF

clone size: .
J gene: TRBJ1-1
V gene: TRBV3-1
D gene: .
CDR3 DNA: TGTGCCAGCAAACACGAGGGTAAAGCTTTCTTT
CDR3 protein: CASKHEGKAFF

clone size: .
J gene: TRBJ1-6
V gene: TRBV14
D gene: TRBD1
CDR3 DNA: TGTGCCAGCAGCCAAGTGAACAGGGGGCGGTCACCCCTCCACTTT
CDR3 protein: CASSQVNRGRSPLHF

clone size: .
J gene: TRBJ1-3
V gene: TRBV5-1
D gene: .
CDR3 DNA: TGCGCCAGCAGCCCGGACAGCCGAAACACCATATATTTT
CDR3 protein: CASSPDSRNTIYF

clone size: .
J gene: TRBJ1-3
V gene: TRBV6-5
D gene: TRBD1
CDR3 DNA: TGTGCCAGCAGCTCGGGACAGTTGCTCTCTGGAAACACCATATATTTT
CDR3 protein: CASSSGQLLSGNTIYF

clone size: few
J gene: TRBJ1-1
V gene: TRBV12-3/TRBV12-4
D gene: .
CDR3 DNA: TGTGCCAGCAGCCTAGTGGGCAGCCAAGCTTTCTTT
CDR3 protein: CASSLVGSQAFF

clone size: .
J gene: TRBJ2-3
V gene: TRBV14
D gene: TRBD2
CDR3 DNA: TGTGCCAGCAGCCAAGGAATAGCGGGGGGGCTAGATACGCAGTATTTT
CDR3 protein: CASSQGIAGGLDTQYF

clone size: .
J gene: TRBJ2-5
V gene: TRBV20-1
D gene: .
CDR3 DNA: TGCAGTGCTCTGACCAGGCCGGGAGAGACCCAGTACTTC
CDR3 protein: CSALTRPGETQYF

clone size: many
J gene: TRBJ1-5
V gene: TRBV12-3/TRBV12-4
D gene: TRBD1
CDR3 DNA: TGTGCCAGCAGGCCTACAGGGGCCCCAAGGGAGCCCCAGCATTTT
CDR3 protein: CASRPTGAPREPQHF

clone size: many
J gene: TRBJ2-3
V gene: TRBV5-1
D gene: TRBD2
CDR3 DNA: TGCGCCAGCAGCAATAACGGGGGGGCTTTCCCAGATACGCAGTATTTT
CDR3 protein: CASSNNGGAFPDTQYF

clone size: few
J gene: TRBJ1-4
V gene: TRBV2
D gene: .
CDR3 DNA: TGTGCCAGCAAACCCGAAAAAGGGGGAACTAATGAAAAACTGTTTTTT
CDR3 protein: CASKPEKGGTNEKLFF

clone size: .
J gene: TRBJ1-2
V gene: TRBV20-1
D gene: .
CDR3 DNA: TGCAGTGCTATGGACTATGGCTACACCTTC
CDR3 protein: CSAMDYGYTF

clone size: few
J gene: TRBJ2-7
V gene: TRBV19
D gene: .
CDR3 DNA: TGTGCCAGTAGTATTAGTCCGACTACCTACGAGCAGTACTTC
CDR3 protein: CASSISPTTYEQYF

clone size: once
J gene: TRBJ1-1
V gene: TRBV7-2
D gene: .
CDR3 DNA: TGTGCCAGCAGCTCGAGGAACGACGGTGAAGCTTTCTTT
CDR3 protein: CASSSRNDGEAFF

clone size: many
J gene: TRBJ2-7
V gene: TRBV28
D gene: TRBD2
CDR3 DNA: TGTGCCAGCCGAGGTGAGCGGGGGCTCAACTACGAGCAGTACTTC
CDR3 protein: CASRGERGLNYEQYF

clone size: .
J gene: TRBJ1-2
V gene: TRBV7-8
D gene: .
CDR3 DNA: TGTGCCAGCAGCTTAGCTAACGATTATGGCTACACCTTC
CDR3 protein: CASSLANDYGYTF

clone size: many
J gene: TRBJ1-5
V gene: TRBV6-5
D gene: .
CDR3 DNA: TGTGCCAGCAGTAAAGCGTCTAGCAATCAGCCCCAGCATTTT
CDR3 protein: CASSKASSNQPQHF

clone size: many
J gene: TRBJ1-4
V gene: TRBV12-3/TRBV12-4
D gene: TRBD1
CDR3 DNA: TGTGCCAGCCGTCCCGGACAGGCAACTAATGAAAAACTGTTTTTT
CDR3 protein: CASRPGQATNEKLFF

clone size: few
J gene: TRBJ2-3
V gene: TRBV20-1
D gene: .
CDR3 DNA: TGCAGTGGTAAAGGGGGTGTCTTAGATACGCAGTATTTT
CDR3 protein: CSGKGGVLDTQYF

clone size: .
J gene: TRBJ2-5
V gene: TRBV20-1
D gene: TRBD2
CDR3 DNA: TGCAGTGCTAGAAGAAGCGGGACCCCCTTACAAGAGACCCAGTACTTC
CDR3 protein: CSARRSGTPLQETQYF

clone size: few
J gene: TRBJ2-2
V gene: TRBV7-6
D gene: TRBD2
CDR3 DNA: TGTGCCAGCAGCCTGGGACTAGCGGGGGGCCCGAACACCGGGGAGCTGTTTTTT
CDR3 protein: CASSLGLAGGPNTGELFF

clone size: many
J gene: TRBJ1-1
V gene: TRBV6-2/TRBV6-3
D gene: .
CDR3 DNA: TGTGCCAGCAGTTACACGGGACCCCAGGCTTTCTTT
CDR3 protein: CASSYTGPQAFF

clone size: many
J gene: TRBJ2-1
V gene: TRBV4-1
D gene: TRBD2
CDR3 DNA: TGCGCCAGCAGCCATGCGGGAAGTAGCGGGGGGGATAATGAGCAGTTCTTC
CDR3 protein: CASSHAGSSGGDNEQFF

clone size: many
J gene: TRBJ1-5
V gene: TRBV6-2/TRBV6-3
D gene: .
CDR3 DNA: TGTGCCAGCAGGGGAATCACCGGGGACCCCTACAATCAGCCCCAGCATTTT
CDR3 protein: CASRGITGDPYNQPQHF

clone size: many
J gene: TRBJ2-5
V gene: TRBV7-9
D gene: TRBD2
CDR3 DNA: TGTGCCAGCAGCTTGCGTACTAGCGGACTTCAAGAGACCCAGTACTTC
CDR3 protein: CASSLRTSGLQETQYF

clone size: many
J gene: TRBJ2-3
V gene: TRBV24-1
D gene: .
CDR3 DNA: TGTGCCACCAGTGAAGTAGCGAAGGGGACAGATACGCAGTATTTT
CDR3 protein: CATSEVAKGTDTQYF

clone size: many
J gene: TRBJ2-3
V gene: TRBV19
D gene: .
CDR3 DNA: TGTGCCAGTAGTCGGGAATCCCTTAGCACAGATACGCAGTATTTT
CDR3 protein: CASSRESLSTDTQYF

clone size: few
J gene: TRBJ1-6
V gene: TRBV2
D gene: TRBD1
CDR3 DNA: TGTGCCAGCCGCACAGGGGGCGGCTCCTATAATTCACCCCTCCACTTT
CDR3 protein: CASRTGGGSYNSPLHF

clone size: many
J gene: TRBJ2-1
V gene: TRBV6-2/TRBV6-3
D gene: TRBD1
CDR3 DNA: TGTGCCAGCAGTTTTGGGACAGGGGGCGATGAGCAGTTCTTC
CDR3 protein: CASSFGTGGDEQFF

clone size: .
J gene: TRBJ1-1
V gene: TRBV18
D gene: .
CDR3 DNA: TGTGCCAGCTCACCTGGAGCGATGGGAGAAGCTTTCTTT
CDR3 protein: CASSPGAMGEAFF

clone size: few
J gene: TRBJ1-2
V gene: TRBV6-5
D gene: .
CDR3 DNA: TGTGCCAGCAGTTACCGGGGCAGGGACTATGGCTACACCTTC
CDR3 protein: CASSYRGRDYGYTF

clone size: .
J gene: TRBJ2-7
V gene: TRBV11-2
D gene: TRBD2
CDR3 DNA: TGTGCCAGCAGCTTAGGAGGGACTAAAACCTACGAGCAGTACTTC
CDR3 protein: CASSLGGTKTYEQYF

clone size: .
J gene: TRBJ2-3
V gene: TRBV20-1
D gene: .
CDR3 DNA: TGCAGTGCTGGACAGTCCGGACGCACAGATACGCAGTATTTT
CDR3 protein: CSAGQSGRTDTQYF

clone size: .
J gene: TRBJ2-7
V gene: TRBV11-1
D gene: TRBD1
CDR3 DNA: TGTGCCAGCAGCATCCGCGACAGGGGAGAGCACGAGCAGTACTTC
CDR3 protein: CASSIRDRGEHEQYF

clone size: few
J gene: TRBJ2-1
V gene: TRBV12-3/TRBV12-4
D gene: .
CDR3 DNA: TGTGCCAGCAGTTTAAAGCGGTCCGGTGAGCAGTTCTTC
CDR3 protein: CASSLKRSGEQFF

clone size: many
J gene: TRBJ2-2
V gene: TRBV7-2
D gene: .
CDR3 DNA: TGTGCCAGCAGCTTAGTCAGGACGAACACCGGGGAGCTGTTTTTT
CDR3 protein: CASSLVRTNTGELFF

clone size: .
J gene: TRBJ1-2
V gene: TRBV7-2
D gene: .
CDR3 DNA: TGTGCCAGCCAATGGGTAGGGGTCGGGGGAGGCTACACCTTC
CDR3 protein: CASQWVGVGGGYTF

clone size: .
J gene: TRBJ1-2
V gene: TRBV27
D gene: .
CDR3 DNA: TGTGCCAGCAGCTTCCGGGTACCCGGACCTTATGGCTACACCTTC
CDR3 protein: CASSFRVPGPYGYTF

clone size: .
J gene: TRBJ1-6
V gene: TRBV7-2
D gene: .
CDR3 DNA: TGTGCCAGCAGCTCTCGGATTCCTCGTGATTCACCCCTCCACTTT
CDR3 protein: CASSSRIPRDSPLHF

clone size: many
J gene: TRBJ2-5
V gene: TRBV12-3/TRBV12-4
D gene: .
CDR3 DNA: TGTGCCAGCAGGCCCGACTTGCCCGAGACCCAGTACTTC
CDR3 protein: CASRPDLPETQYF

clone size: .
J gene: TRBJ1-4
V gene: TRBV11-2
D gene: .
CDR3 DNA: TGTGCCAGCAGCTTAGATCGTCAGGCAAATGAAAAACTGTTTTTT
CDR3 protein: CASSLDRQANEKLFF

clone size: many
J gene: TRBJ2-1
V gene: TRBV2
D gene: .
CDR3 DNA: TGTGCCAGCAGTGAGTACCCTAAAGGCGAGTACAATGAGCAGTTCTTC
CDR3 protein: CASSEYPKGEYNEQFF

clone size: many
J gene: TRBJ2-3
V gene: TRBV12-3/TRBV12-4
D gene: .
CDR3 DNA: TGTGCCAGCAGTTTGCAGGGAGGGGGGGGCACAGATACGCAGTATTTT
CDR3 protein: CASSLQGGGGTDTQYF

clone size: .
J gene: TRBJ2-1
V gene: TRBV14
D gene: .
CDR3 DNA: TGTGCCAGCAGCCAAGCGCCTACTAGAGTCGGAAACAATGAGCAGTTCTTC
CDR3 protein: CASSQAPTRVGNNEQFF

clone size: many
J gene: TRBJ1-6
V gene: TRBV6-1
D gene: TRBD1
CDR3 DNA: TGTGCCAGCAGACGGATTCGAACCGGGACAGGGAATTCACCCCTCCACTTT
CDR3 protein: CASRRIRTGTGNSPLHF

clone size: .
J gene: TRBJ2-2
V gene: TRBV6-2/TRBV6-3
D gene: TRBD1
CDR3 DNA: TGTGCCACCTGGACAGGGTACACCGGGGAGCTGTTTTTT
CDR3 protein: CATWTGYTGELFF

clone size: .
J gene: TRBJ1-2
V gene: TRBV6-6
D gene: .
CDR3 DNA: TGTGCCATCCGACAGGAAACCTATGGCTACACCTTC
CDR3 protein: CAIRQETYGYTF

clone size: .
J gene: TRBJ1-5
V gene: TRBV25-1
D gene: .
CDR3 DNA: TGTGCCAGCAGTGAATCTGGGGTAGGAGGCAATCAGCCCCAGCATTTT
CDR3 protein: CASSESGVGGNQPQHF

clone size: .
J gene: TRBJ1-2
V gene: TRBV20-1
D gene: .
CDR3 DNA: .
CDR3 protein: CSASGRARANYGYTF

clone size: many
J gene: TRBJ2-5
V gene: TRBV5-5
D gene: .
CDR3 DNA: TGTGCCAGCAGCACCAGGGTCGGGGAGACCCAGTACTTC
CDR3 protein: CASSTRVGETQYF

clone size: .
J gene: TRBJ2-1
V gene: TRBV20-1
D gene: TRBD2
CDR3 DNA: TGCAGTGCCTTAGCGCCTAGCGGGGGGGCCCCCTACAATGAGCAGTTCTTC
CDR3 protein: CSALAPSGGAPYNEQFF

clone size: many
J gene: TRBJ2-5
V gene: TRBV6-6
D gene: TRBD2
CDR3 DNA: TGTGCCAGCAGTTACTACGGACTAGCGGGAGATCAAGAGACCCAGTACTTC
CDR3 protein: CASSYYGLAGDQETQYF

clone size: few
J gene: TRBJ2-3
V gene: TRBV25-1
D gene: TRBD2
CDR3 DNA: TGTACCAGCAGTGAATTAGGAGCTAGCGGGGGGCCGAGTACGCAGTATTTT
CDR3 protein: CTSSELGASGGPSTQYF

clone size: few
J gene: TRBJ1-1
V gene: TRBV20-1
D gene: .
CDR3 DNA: TGCAGTGCTAGGGACAGTGTAGGAACAAACACTGAAGCTTTCTTT
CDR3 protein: CSARDSVGTNTEAFF

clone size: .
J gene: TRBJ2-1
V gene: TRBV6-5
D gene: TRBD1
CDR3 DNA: TGTGCCAGCAGTTACTCGATCCAGGGGGCTAGCCGCTCCTACAATGAGCAGTTCTTC
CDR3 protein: CASSYSIQGASRSYNEQFF